These 20 T cell receptor beta chains originate from one sample sequenced in a study of blood T cell repertoires in COVID-19. The data were produced by immunoSEQ multiplex PCR, yet TCRdb's version contains in-frame clones alone and is incomplete. This sample has a few hundred thousand clones; about 86% occur once, and the top ten carry roughly 4%. The sequenced sample consisted of PBMCs or T cells enriched from blood (not recorded which). All receptors come from a man younger than 40 with acute COVID-19.

The J gene is TRBJ2-6, the V gene TRBV18; the match to TRBD1 covers 7 bases. The CDR3 sequence is 16 residues long. The V and J ends lost 4 bases and 3 bases, in that order; junction bases with no gene match: 6. CDR1 KGHSH and CDR2 LQKENI come from the germline V gene. CDR3 in amino acids: CASSHRQGGGANVLTF. As DNA, the CDR3 is TGTGCCAGCTCACATAGACAGGGTGGTGGGGCCAACGTCCTGACTTTC.

The chain combines TRBV5-4 with TRBJ2-2; D unclear. The CDR3 consists of 12 residues. V lost 3 bases and J lost 3, with 3 bases in between. CDR1 and CDR2 (germline): SGHNT, YYREEE (reference sequence). The CDR3 loop reads CASSSYTGELFF. In nucleotides, the CDR3 is TGTGCCAGCAGCTCATACACCGGGGAGCTGTTTTTT.

This rearrangement joins TRBV7-9 to TRBJ1-4; TRBD1 matches 7 bases. Germline CDR1 and CDR2: SEHNR and FQNEAQ (reference sequence). The V gene end was trimmed by 6 bases and the J gene end by 6 bases; junction bases not matched to a gene: 10. CDR3 size: 15 residues. CDR3 coding DNA: TGTGCCAGCAGTCCTGACAGGGCTCTAGATGAAAAACTGTTTTTT. Protein sequence: CASSPDRALDEKLFF. The full variable domain, with the rest looked up from reference TRBV7-9 and TRBJ1-4, is DTGVSQNPRHKITKRGQNVTFRCDPISEHNRLYWYRQTLGQGPEFLTYFQNEAQLEKSRLLSDRFSAERPKGSFSTLEIQRTEQGDSAMYLCASSPDRALDEKLFFGSGTQLSVL.

This clone was counted a single time. The gene calls are TRBV23-1 and TRBJ2-7; a possible D gene is TRBD2 (6 bases). TRBV23-1 counts as an open reading frame of uncertain function. The germline V and J ends were trimmed by 3 bases and 4 bases, with 25 bases remaining between them. The CDR3 extends over 18 amino acids. Written as DNA, the CDR3 is TGCGCCAGCAGTCAGGGGGGAGGCGCAGACAAGGCCCTGTACGAGCAGTACGTC. Protein sequence: CASSQGGGADKALYEQYV.

This chain links TRBV28 with TRBJ2-1; 7 positions agree with TRBD2. Losses at the gene ends were 5 bases for V and 7 bases for J; bases not matched to a gene: 8. The CDR3 spans 14 residues. CDR1 is MDHEN, CDR2 SYDVKM, per germline. CDR3 coding DNA: TGTGCCAGCAGTCTAGCGGTAGAGGGTAATGAGCAGTTCTTC. It specifies CASSLAVEGNEQFF. The entire variable domain, with the rest obtained from reference TRBV28 and TRBJ2-1, is as follows: DVKVTQSSRYLVKRTGEKVFLECVQDMDHENMFWYRQDPGLGLRLIYFSYDVKMKEKGDIPEGYSVSREKKERFSLILESASTNQTSMYLCASSLAVEGNEQFFGPGTRLTVL.

Remarks on this clone: The sample holds other DNA sequences that translate to the same CDR3. The chain is built from TRBV5-4 and TRBJ1-2, with 7 bases aligning to TRBD1. The CDR3 covers 14 residues. The trim removed 2 bases at V and 2 bases at J, leaving 3 bases unmatched. Germline V gene sequence: CDR1 SGHNT, CDR2 YYREEE (reference sequence). The CDR3 region has the DNA TGTGCCAGCAGCTTAGGGGGACAGAACTATGGCTACACCTTC. This encodes CASSLGGQNYGYTF.

The rearrangement links TRBV19 to TRBJ2-2; TRBD2 agrees at 8 bases. From germline, CDR1 is LNHDA and CDR2 SQIVND (reference sequence). The CDR3 extends over 16 amino acids. Losses at the gene ends were 0 bases for V and 5 bases for J; bases not matched to a gene: 5. For the CDR3, the DNA is TGTGCCAGTAGTATAGACTCGGGAGGGGGGACCGGGGAGCTGTTTTTT. The encoded protein is CASSIDSGGGTGELFF.

The chain carries TRBV29-1 and TRBJ2-3; 7 bases are shared with TRBD1. Germline V CDR1 and CDR2: SQVTM, ANQGSEA. This CDR3 comprises 15 residues. V trimming: 4 bases; J trimming: 3 bases; junction bases outside the gene matches: 10. CDR3 DNA sequence: TGCAGCGTTGGGGGCGGACAGGCCGCGACAGATACGCAGTATTTT. Amino acids: CSVGGGQAATDTQYF.

The rearrangement joins TRBV6-5 to TRBJ1-2, with 7 bases that match TRBD1. The germline gives CDR1 MNHEY, CDR2 SVGAGI. CDR3 length: 12 residues. The CDR3 loop is CADRLLNYGYTF. CDR3 coding DNA: TGTGCGGACAGGCTCCTTAACTATGGCTACACCTTC.

This sequence joins TRBV5-4 and TRBJ1-1, with 8 bases matching TRBD1. The germline CDR1 and CDR2 sequences are SGHNT and YYREEE (reference sequence). The ends lost 3 bases at V and 5 bases at J; junction bases unmatched: 9. The length of the CDR3 is 15 residues. As DNA, the CDR3 is TGTGCCAGCAGCTCAGGGGGCGTCGTCAAGACTGAAGCTTTCTTT. Residues: CASSSGGVVKTEAFF.

In regard to this clone: One junction end disagrees with the germline gene, perhaps due to a read error. This chain connects TRBV18 to TRBJ1-6; 9 bases are shared with TRBD1. Germline V gives CDR1 KGHSH, CDR2 LQKENI. The CDR3 is made up of 14 amino acids. The CDR3 DNA reads as TGTGCCAACTCACCGGGACAGGGTAATTCACCCCTCCACTTT. Its protein is CANSPGQGNSPLHF.

V and J are TRBV11-3 and TRBJ2-1; 7 positions agree with TRBD2. Germline lookup yields CDR1 SGHNT and CDR2 YENEEA. This CDR3 contains 15 residues. Trimming removed 1 base from V and 5 bases from J; junction bases left unmatched: 5. The CDR3 is CASSLVSGTHNEQFF. The CDR3 DNA reads as TGTGCCAGCAGCTTAGTAAGCGGGACCCACAATGAGCAGTTCTTC.

The rearrangement links TRBV18 to TRBJ2-3, with 8 bases identical to TRBD1. After removal of 2 bases from V and 5 bases from J, the junction contained 6 bases not matched to a gene. CDR3 length: 15 amino acids. Germline CDR1 is KGHSH and CDR2 is LQKENI. The CDR3 region has the DNA TGTGCCAGCTCACCAGGCAGGGGGCGATTAGATACGCAGTATTTT. It encodes CASSPGRGRLDTQYF.

The chain joins TRBV18 to TRBJ2-5; D is unclear. The CDR3 totals 14 residues. Germline loops: CDR1 KGHSH, CDR2 LQKENI. V lost 0 bases, J lost 2 bases, and 7 bases lay in between. For the CDR3, the DNA is TGTGCCAGCTCACCACCGAACACGCAAGAGACCCAGTACTTC. Its translation is CASSPPNTQETQYF.

The V gene is TRBV28, the J gene TRBJ2-5; D might be TRBD2 (5 bases). The CDR3 consists of 14 residues. Trimming shortened V by 2 bases and J by 6 bases, and 13 bases separated the two germline ends. Per the germline V gene, CDR1 is MDHEN and CDR2 is SYDVKM. The CDR3 DNA sequence: TGTGCCAGCAGTTTAGACGGGGTCTTTCAGACCCAGTACTTC. This codes for CASSLDGVFQTQYF.

The J gene is TRBJ1-1, the V gene TRBV5-1, with a tentative D call TRBD1 (6 bases). The CDR3 runs 15 residues. Trimming cost V 1 base and J 1 base, with 11 bases left between them. CDR1 SGHRS and CDR2 YFSETQ come from the germline V gene. For the CDR3, the DNA is TGCGCCAGCAGCTTGCAGGGGACATCGAACACTGAAGCTTTCTTT. Amino acid sequence: CASSLQGTSNTEAFF. Variable domain in full (rest from reference TRBV5-1 and TRBJ1-1): KAGVTQTPRYLIKTRGQQVTLSCSPISGHRSVSWYQQTPGQGLQFLFEYFSETQRNKGNFPGRFSGRQFSNSRSEMNVSTLELGDSALYLCASSLQGTSNTEAFFGQGTRLTVV.

The rearrangement joins TRBV30 to TRBJ1-4, with no clear D. CDR3 length: 13 residues. Trimming stripped 0 bases from V and 8 bases from J, with 10 bases between. Germline lookup yields CDR1 GTSNPN and CDR2 SVGIG (reference sequence). This CDR3 is CAWSVIGGEKLFF. The CDR3 DNA sequence: TGTGCCTGGAGTGTAATAGGAGGCGAAAAACTGTTTTTT.

This clone was seen more than once but under ten times. This sequence joins TRBV7-8 and TRBJ2-1; 7 nucleotides match TRBD2. CDR3 length: 11 residues. Losses at the gene ends were 5 bases for V and 12 bases for J; bases not matched to a gene: 4. From germline, CDR1 is SGHVS and CDR2 FQNEAQ. The CDR3 DNA reads TGTGCCAGCAGCCCGGGGGAGGGGCAGTTCTTC. Its protein product is CASSPGEGQFF.

The chain uses TRBV28 and TRBJ2-1, with TRBD2 identical over 7 bases. The germline V gene has CDR1 MDHEN and CDR2 SYDVKM. V trimming: 3 bases; J trimming: 10 bases; junction bases outside the gene matches: 15. The CDR3 contains 16 residues. CDR3 in amino acids: CASSFPVRPAGVEQFF. CDR3 nucleotides: TGTGCCAGCAGTTTTCCGGTCCGGCCGGCGGGGGTAGAGCAGTTCTTC.

The genes are TRBV5-5 and TRBJ2-3, with a weak D call TRBD1 (6 bases). Germline V CDR1 and CDR2: SGHKS, YYEKEE (reference sequence). V dropped 1 base and J dropped 1 base, with 10 bases sitting between them. This CDR3 has 15 residues. CDR3 sequence: CASSLTAGGTDTQYF. The CDR3 DNA reads TGTGCCAGCAGCTTGACGGCAGGGGGCACAGATACGCAGTATTTT.